This entry lists 3 T cell receptor beta chains sequenced from one sample in a study of T cells in tuberculosis. Cells were sorted from thawed PBMC rested overnight and stained with GMM-loaded CD1B tetramer, viability dye and anti-CD3. C32 glucose monomycolate from Rhodococcus equi was loaded onto the CD1B tetramers. Libraries were prepared by immunoSEQ multiplex PCR; TCRdb keeps only in-frame clonotypes and omits some of them. This sample has 60,000 or so clones, with approximately 80% found just once. The sample taken for sequencing was CD1b-GMM tetramer-negative cells sorted from PBMCs. These receptors came from an adult woman with latent tuberculosis.

This clone turned up a few times. V gene TRBV19 combines with J gene TRBJ1-5; D may be TRBD1 (5 bases). The CDR3 sequence is 15 residues long. CDR1 is LNHDA and CDR2 is SQIVND in the germline V gene (reference sequence). With 5 bases removed from V and 4 bases from J, the gap between germline ends came to 15 bases. The CDR3 DNA follows: TGTGCCAGTAGTCCGGGGCGGAGGGAGAATCAGCCCCAGCATTTT. Its translation is CASSPGRRENQPQHF.

The CDR3 sequence is CASSLDREKALHF. For the CDR3, the DNA is TGTGCCAGCAGCTTGGACAGGGAAAAAGCCCTCCACTTT. The chain has TRBV5-4 and TRBJ1-6, with TRBD1 as a possible D gene (6 bases). This CDR3 spans 13 amino acids. CDR1 is SGHNT, CDR2 YYREEE, per germline (reference sequence). With 0 bases removed from V and 14 bases from J, the gap between germline ends came to 12 bases.

CDR3 sequence (DNA): TGTGCCAGCAGTCCCGAGGGAGACTCACCCCTCCACTTT. Translating it yields CASSPEGDSPLHF. The V and J genes are TRBV6-5 and TRBJ1-6, with D unclear. The germline V gene encodes CDR1 MNHEY and CDR2 SVGAGI. V was cut by 5 bases and J by 10 bases, with 12 bases left in between. The CDR3 has 13 amino acids.